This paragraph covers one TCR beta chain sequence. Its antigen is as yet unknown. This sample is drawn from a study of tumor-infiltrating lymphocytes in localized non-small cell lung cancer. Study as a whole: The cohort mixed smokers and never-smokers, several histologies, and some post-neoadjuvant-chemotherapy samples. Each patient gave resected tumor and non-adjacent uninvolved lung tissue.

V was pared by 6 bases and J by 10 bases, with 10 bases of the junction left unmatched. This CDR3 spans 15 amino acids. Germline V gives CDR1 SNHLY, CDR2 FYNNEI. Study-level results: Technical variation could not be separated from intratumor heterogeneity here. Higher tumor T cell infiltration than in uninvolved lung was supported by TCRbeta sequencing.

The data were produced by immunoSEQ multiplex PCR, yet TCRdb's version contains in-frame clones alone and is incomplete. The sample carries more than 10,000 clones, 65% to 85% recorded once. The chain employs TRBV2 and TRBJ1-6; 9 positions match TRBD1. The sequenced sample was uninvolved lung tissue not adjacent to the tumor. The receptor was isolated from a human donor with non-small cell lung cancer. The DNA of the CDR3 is TGTGCCAGCAGACCCGAAACAGGGGGCCTCTCACCCCTCCACTTT. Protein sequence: CASRPETGGLSPLHF.